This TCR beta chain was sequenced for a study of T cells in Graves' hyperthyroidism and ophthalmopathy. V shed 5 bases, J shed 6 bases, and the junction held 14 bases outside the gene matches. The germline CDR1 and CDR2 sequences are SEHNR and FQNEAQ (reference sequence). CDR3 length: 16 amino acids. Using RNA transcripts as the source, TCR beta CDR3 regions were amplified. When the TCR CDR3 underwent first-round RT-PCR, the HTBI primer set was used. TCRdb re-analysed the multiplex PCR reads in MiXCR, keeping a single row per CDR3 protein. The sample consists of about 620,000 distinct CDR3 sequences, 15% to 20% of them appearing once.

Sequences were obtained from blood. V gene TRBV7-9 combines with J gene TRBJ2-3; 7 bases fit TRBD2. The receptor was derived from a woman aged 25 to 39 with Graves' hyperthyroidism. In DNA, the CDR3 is TGTGCCAGCAGCACGCGGACTAGATGGAGATTGGATACGCAGTATTTT. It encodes CASSTRTRWRLDTQYF.